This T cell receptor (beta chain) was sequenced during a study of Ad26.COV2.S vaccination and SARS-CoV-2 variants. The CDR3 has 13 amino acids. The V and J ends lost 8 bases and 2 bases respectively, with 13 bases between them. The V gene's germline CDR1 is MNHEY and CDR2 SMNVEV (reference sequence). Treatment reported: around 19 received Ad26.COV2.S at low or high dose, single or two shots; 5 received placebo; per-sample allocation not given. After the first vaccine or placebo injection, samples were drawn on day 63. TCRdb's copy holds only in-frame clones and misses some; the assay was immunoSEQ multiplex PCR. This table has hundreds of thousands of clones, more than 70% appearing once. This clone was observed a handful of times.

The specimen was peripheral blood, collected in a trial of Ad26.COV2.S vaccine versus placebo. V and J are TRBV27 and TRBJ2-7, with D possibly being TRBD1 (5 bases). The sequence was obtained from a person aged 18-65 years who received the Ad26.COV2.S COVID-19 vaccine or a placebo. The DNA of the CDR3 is TGTGCCAGCCGCCGTTGGGGCCCCTACGAGCAGTACTTC. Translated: CASRRWGPYEQYF.